This TCR beta chain came from a study of tumor and adjacent non-tumor tissue in lung cancer. Whole-study findings and limits: Tumor tissue had significantly higher TCR diversity than normal lung.

This CDR3 region has 15 residues. Germline V CDR1 and CDR2: LGHNA, YNFKEQ. A remark on this clonotype: No antigen is known for it. One end of the junction does not line up with germline, which may come from a read error.

Three rounds of nested PCR, following a modified ARM-PCR protocol, produced the TCRbeta library. TCRdb ran MiXCR on the multiplex PCR reads and lists one entry per CDR3 protein. The sample lists roughly 76,000 distinct CDR3 sequences, roughly 75% occurring once. The template was RNA from unsorted bulk tissue. The V gene is TRBV4-2, the J gene TRBJ2-3; 8 bases line up with TRBD2. The clonotype comes from a woman aged 70 to 79 with non-small cell lung cancer. The sequencing input was lung tumor tissue. As DNA, the CDR3 is TGTGCCAGCACCCAAGGGACTAGTCTCACAGACACGCAGTATTTT. This encodes CASTQGTSLTDTQYF.